This TCR beta chain is drawn from a study of identical twins' blood T cells. TCRdb fed the 5' RACE reads into MiXCR, producing one record per CDR3 protein. The data hold 350,000 to 400,000 distinct CDR3 sequences, with about 28% observed a single time. Three pairs of healthy female monozygous twins were the donors. Germline CDR1 and CDR2: SGHNT and YENEEA. The CDR3 has 13 amino acids. Concerning this clonotype: A junction boundary mismatches the germline segment, possibly from a read error.

The chain recombines TRBV11-3 with TRBJ1-1; no clear D. The sequencing input was PBMCs. The clonotype originates from a woman aged 18-49 years in good health. This CDR3 reads CASSSQPGSEASF. The CDR3 bases are TGTGCCAGCAGCTCACAGCCGGGGTCTGAAGCTTCCTTT.